The 25 T cell receptor beta chains below all came from one sample that was sequenced in a study of blood T cell repertoires in COVID-19. Sequencing used immunoSEQ multiplex PCR; TCRdb keeps in-frame clones, though not all of them. The table shows approximately 76,000 clones, with roughly 82% occurring only once. Input material: peripheral blood. The source is a man aged 45-60 years with acute or convalescent COVID-19.

This chain connects TRBV3-1 (or the pseudogene TRBV3-2) to TRBJ1-4, with D tentatively TRBD1 (6 bases). The CDR3 contains 13 residues. CDR1 LGHDT and CDR2 YNNKEL come from the germline V gene (reference sequence). The V and J ends lost 5 bases and 8 bases respectively, with 12 bases between them. DNA for the CDR3: TGTGCCAGCAGCTCCGACAGGAACGAAAAACTGTTTTTT. Translation gives CASSSDRNEKLFF.

The gene calls are TRBV19 and TRBJ2-2; D call uncertain. The V end lost 9 bases, the J end lost 3 bases, and 5 bases lay between the germline ends. The CDR3 length is 11 residues. Germline V CDR1 and CDR2: LNHDA, SQIVND (reference sequence). The CDR3 here is CASLYTGELFF. The CDR3, as DNA: TGTGCCAGCCTGTACACCGGGGAGCTGTTTTTT.

The V and J genes are TRBV11-1 and TRBJ2-7; tentatively, D is TRBD2 (5 bases). CDR3 length: 14 residues. Germline V lookup: CDR1 SGHAT, CDR2 FQDESV (reference sequence). V was shortened by 1 base and J by 5 bases, with 12 bases between the two germline ends. The DNA for the CDR3 is TGTGCCAGCAGCTTAGTTGGACCGGGAAACGAGCAGTACTTC. Protein product: CASSLVGPGNEQYF.

The rearrangement uses TRBV4-3 and TRBJ1-5; D might be TRBD1 (6 bases). The CDR3 consists of 15 residues. Germline V gives CDR1 LGHNA, CDR2 YSLEER. The V and J ends lost 0 bases and 6 bases respectively, with 12 bases between them. The CDR3 region has the DNA TGCGCCAGCAGCCAAGAGGTAGGGGGAACTCAGCCCCAGCATTTT. Translating it yields CASSQEVGGTQPQHF.

The chain carries TRBV5-4 and TRBJ2-2, with TRBD1 matching 8 bases. Germline V gene data show CDR1 as SGHNT and CDR2 as YYREEE (reference sequence). This CDR3 is 15 amino acids long. After removal of 9 bases from V and 2 bases from J, the junction contained 9 bases not matched to a gene. CDR3 DNA sequence: TGTGCCACCCACCTGCAGGGGGCAAACACCGGGGAGCTGTTTTTT. Amino acids: CATHLQGANTGELFF. The variable domain in full, completed from reference TRBV5-4 and TRBJ2-2, reads ETGVTQSPTHLIKTRGQQVTLRCSSQSGHNTVSWYQQALGQGPQFIFQYYREEENGRGNFPPRFSGLQFPNYSSELNVNALELDDSALYLCATHLQGANTGELFFGEGSRLTVL.

The chain links TRBV9 to TRBJ1-6; perhaps TRBD1 as D (6 bases). The CDR3 spans 22 residues. Between the trimmed V and J ends, which lost 0 bases and 3 bases, there was a span of 28 bases. From germline, CDR1 is SGDLS and CDR2 YYNGEE. The CDR3 loop is CASSVGFIRDTNPRGYNSPLHF. DNA for the CDR3: TGTGCCAGCAGCGTAGGATTCATTCGGGACACCAACCCAAGGGGCTATAATTCACCCCTCCACTTT. The variable domain in full, with the rest retrieved from reference TRBV9 and TRBJ1-6, is DSGVTQTPKHLITATGQRVTLRCSPRSGDLSVYWYQQSLDQGLQFLIQYYNGEERAKGNILERFSAQQFPDLHSELNLSSLELGDSALYFCASSVGFIRDTNPRGYNSPLHFGNGTRLTVT.

The rearrangement links TRBV6-6 to TRBJ1-1; D gene unclear. The CDR3 consists of 15 residues. The V end lost 2 bases, the J end lost 1 base, and 11 bases lay between the germline ends. The germline V gene encodes CDR1 MNHNY and CDR2 SVGAGI (reference sequence). The CDR3 sequence is CASSYTASGNTEAFF. CDR3 DNA: TGTGCCAGCAGTTACACGGCGTCAGGGAACACTGAAGCTTTCTTT.

J is TRBJ2-5 and V is TRBV27, with D uncertain. Germline V CDR1 and CDR2: MNHEY, SMNVEV (reference sequence). Deletions cut 2 bases from V and 8 bases from J, with 6 bases between. This CDR3 is built from 11 residues. The CDR3 reads CASSLPVTQYF. The CDR3 DNA reads as TGTGCCAGCAGTTTACCTGTTACCCAGTACTTC.

This chain connects TRBV19 to TRBJ1-1; possibly TRBD1 for D (5 bases). The CDR3 totals 16 residues. Germline assignment: CDR1 LNHDA and CDR2 SQIVND (reference sequence). Trimming left V 4 bases short and J 1 base short, with 16 bases between. In nucleotides, the CDR3 is TGTGCCAGTAGTACCGGCGGGACGGCCGGGAACACTGAAGCTTTCTTT. Protein: CASSTGGTAGNTEAFF.

The rearrangement joins TRBV7-6 to TRBJ1-6; TRBD1 might be the D (6 bases). This CDR3 has 19 residues. Between the trimmed V and J ends, which lost 0 bases and 6 bases, there was a span of 21 bases. The germline V gene encodes CDR1 SGHVS and CDR2 FNYEAQ. CDR3 loop: CASSLAPDLWGGSNSPLHF. DNA for the CDR3: TGTGCCAGCAGCTTAGCTCCGGACCTCTGGGGGGGCTCTAATTCACCCCTCCACTTT. The complete variable domain, with remaining parts taken from reference TRBV7-6 and TRBJ1-6, reads GAGVSQSPRYKVTKRGQDVALRCDPISGHVSLYWYRQALGQGPEFLTYFNYEAQQDKSGLPNDRFSAERPEGSISTLTIQRTEQRDSAMYRCASSLAPDLWGGSNSPLHFGNGTRLTVT.

This clone showed up just once. The genes are TRBV6-2 or TRBV6-3 and TRBJ1-2; D gene ambiguous. CDR3 size: 13 residues. The V end lost 5 bases, the J end lost 8 bases, and 15 bases lay between the germline ends. CDR1 is MNHEY, CDR2 SVGEGT, per germline. In DNA, the CDR3 is TGTGCCAGCAGTGCCTCGGGTCCGGGGGGCTACACCTTC. As protein: CASSASGPGGYTF.

The V gene is TRBV5-1, the J gene TRBJ2-2; D may be TRBD1 (6 bases). CDR1 is SGHRS, CDR2 YFSETQ, per germline. Trimming cost V 2 bases and J 3 bases, with 14 bases left between them. The length of the CDR3 is 16 residues. This chain's CDR3 is CASSFPGAGDTGELFF. The CDR3 coding sequence is TGCGCCAGCAGCTTCCCAGGGGCAGGGGACACCGGGGAGCTGTTTTTT.

The V gene is TRBV2, the J gene TRBJ2-6; D unresolved. V was pared by 6 bases and J by 0 bases, with 12 bases between. The CDR3 covers 16 residues. Germline CDR1 is SNHLY and CDR2 is FYNNEI. The chain's CDR3 is CASSLNSVSGANVLTF. CDR3 DNA: TGTGCCAGCAGCCTAAACAGTGTCTCTGGGGCCAACGTCCTGACTTTC.

This clone was picked up one time. The V call is TRBV12-3 or TRBV12-4, the J call TRBJ1-2, with a tentative D call TRBD1 (6 bases). Trimming shortened V by 5 bases and J by 13 bases, and 20 bases separated the two germline ends. The CDR3 has 13 amino acids. The CDR3 spells CASSTGTSIHPTF. The CDR3 DNA reads as TGTGCCAGCAGTACCGGGACATCTATTCACCCCACCTTC.

The chain combines TRBV7-2 with TRBJ2-7, with D tentatively TRBD1 (6 bases). The germline V gene encodes CDR1 SGHTA and CDR2 FQGNSA. The CDR3 is made up of 15 amino acids. V lost 2 bases, J lost 7 bases, and 18 bases lay in between. The CDR3 nucleotides read TGTGCCAGCAGCTTACGGGGAGACCCCAGGGGAGAGCAGTACTTC. Translating it yields CASSLRGDPRGEQYF.

The chain has TRBV5-1 and TRBJ1-2; the D is unclear. The germline V gene has CDR1 SGHRS and CDR2 YFSETQ. CDR3 length equals 14 residues. V dropped 10 bases and J dropped 0 bases, with 16 bases sitting between them. The CDR3 DNA reads as TGCGCCGCATCGATGGACGGGACTAACTATGGCTACACCTTC. Encoded protein: CAASMDGTNYGYTF. Using reference TRBV5-1 and TRBJ1-2 for the parts outside the CDR3, the full variable domain is KAGVTQTPRYLIKTRGQQVTLSCSPISGHRSVSWYQQTPGQGLQFLFEYFSETQRNKGNFPGRFSGRQFSNSRSEMNVSTLELGDSALYLCAASMDGTNYGYTFGSGTRLTVV.

The rearrangement links TRBV18 to TRBJ1-1, with no clear D. Germline V gene sequence: CDR1 KGHSH, CDR2 LQKENI. This CDR3 comprises 15 residues. Trimming pared 4 bases from V and 5 bases from J, leaving 17 bases between. Here the CDR3 reads CASSLLPAGGTEAFF. CDR3 DNA: TGTGCCAGCTCACTACTCCCGGCGGGCGGGACTGAAGCTTTCTTT.

About this clone itself: The sample contains more than one DNA sequence encoding this CDR3. In nucleotides, the CDR3 is TGTGCCAGCAGCTTAGGAGGTGGCAATCAGCCCCAGCATTTT. Amino acids: CASSLGGGNQPQHF. The chain is built from TRBV7-2 and TRBJ1-5, with no clear D. V lost 1 base, J lost 2 bases, and 6 bases lay in between. Germline loops: CDR1 SGHTA, CDR2 FQGNSA. The CDR3 contains 14 residues.

The table lists this clone with a few counts. The rearrangement links TRBV9 to TRBJ2-3; 9 bases agree with TRBD2. Per germline, CDR1 SGDLS and CDR2 YYNGEE. This CDR3 has 15 residues. With 5 bases clipped from V and 2 bases from J, the junction kept 6 bases outside the gene matches. CDR3: CASSALAGHTDTQYF. CDR3 nucleotide sequence: TGTGCCAGCAGTGCCCTAGCGGGGCACACAGATACGCAGTATTTT.

The chain recombines TRBV11-2 with TRBJ1-1; no clear D gene. Germline assignment: CDR1 SGHAT and CDR2 FQNNGV. Deletions cut 0 bases from V and 7 bases from J, with 9 bases between. The CDR3 extends over 13 amino acids. CDR3 in DNA: TGTGCCAGCAGCTTAGAGACGGCGGTTGAAGCTTTCTTT. Its translation is CASSLETAVEAFF.

The chain recombines TRBV2 with TRBJ2-3; 9 bases are shared with TRBD2. Germline values: CDR1 SNHLY, CDR2 FYNNEI. CDR3 length equals 14 residues. The V and J ends lost 8 bases and 3 bases, in that order; junction bases with no gene match: 6. CDR3 DNA sequence: TGTGCCAGCGGGGGGACTAGCAGAACAGATACGCAGTATTTT. This gives the protein CASGGTSRTDTQYF.

This clone came up once. The gene calls are TRBV6-5 and TRBJ1-5; 7 nucleotides line up with TRBD1. The J segment lost 6 bases and the V segment lost 2 bases, leaving 10 bases of the junction unmatched. This CDR3 contains 16 residues. Looked up from germline, CDR1 is MNHEY and CDR2 is SVGAGI. This chain's CDR3 is CASSYDRTGGGQPQHF. The DNA for the CDR3 is TGTGCCAGCAGTTACGATCGGACAGGAGGGGGTCAGCCCCAGCATTTT.

The chain recombines TRBV6-5 with TRBJ1-1, with D possibly matching TRBD1 (5 bases). CDR1 MNHEY and CDR2 SVGAGI come from the germline V gene. The CDR3 extends over 11 amino acids. The germline V and J ends were trimmed by 8 bases and 4 bases, with 8 bases remaining between them. The CDR3 is CASGGGTEAFF. The CDR3 bases are TGTGCCAGCGGGGGGGGCACTGAAGCTTTCTTT.

The chain has TRBV2 and TRBJ1-5; TRBD1 aligns across 7 bases. This CDR3 contains 15 residues. Trimming took 6 bases from V and 0 from J; bases not matched to a gene: 5. Germline V gene sequence: CDR1 SNHLY, CDR2 FYNNEI. Written as DNA, the CDR3 is TGTGCCAGCAGAGTCACAGGGGATAGCAATCAGCCCCAGCATTTT. This translates into CASRVTGDSNQPQHF.

The V call is TRBV6-5, the J call TRBJ1-2; D gene uncertain. Germline V gene sequence: CDR1 MNHEY, CDR2 SVGAGI. Trimming took 6 bases from V and 8 from J, leaving 13 bases between them. This CDR3 has 12 amino acids. DNA of the CDR3: TGTGCCAGCAGCGACCCCGCGGGAGGCTACACCTTC. This sequence encodes CASSDPAGGYTF.